This T cell receptor beta chain emerged from a study of blood T cell repertoires in COVID-19. Study in general: The United States, Italy and Spain supplied acute and convalescent COVID-19 samples. T cells, B-cell-depleted T cells, or PBMCs provided the cDNA or gDNA that served as material.

Original methodology: Using reference gene primer amplification, nucleated cell counts were estimated. The method was immunoSEQ multiplex PCR; TCRdb's version includes in-frame clones alone and lacks a portion of them. That table is the source of V, J and clone size, and D and trimming were worked out from the DNA. The repertoire holds some 100,000 clones, 88% seen once, with about 6.3% in the top ten. The CDR3 sequence is 14 residues long. V gave up 2 bases and J gave up 0 bases, with 8 bases separating them. Germline-derived CDR1 and CDR2 are SGHRS and YFSETQ. Sequencing used peripheral blood. The receptor comes from a woman aged 55 to 70 with acute or convalescent COVID-19. This chain connects TRBV5-1 to TRBJ1-1; D gene unclear. The CDR3 DNA sequence: TGCGCCAGCAGCTTCCAGGACTTGAACACTGAAGCTTTCTTT. The encoded protein is CASSFQDLNTEAFF.